Shown below are 20 T cell receptor beta chains from a single sample sequenced in a study of cytomegalovirus exposure and HLA in healthy donors (dated by TCRdb to the late 2010s). Library construction relied on the immunoSEQ multiplex PCR assay. The multiplex PCR relied on a mix of 60 forward primers for TCR Vbeta segments and 13 reverse primers for TCR Jbeta segments. TCRdb took this table from immuneACCESS and kept in-frame rearrangements with V and J called. Such tables lack part of the clones; where checked against another copy, unresolved V genes explain under half of the gap, and the rest is unexplained. The sample profile shows 170,000 or so clones; over 75% of them were found once. Together, the top ten hold roughly 1.7% of the sample. Source material: PBMCs. The receptors were sampled from a woman under 40 in good health and CMV-seronegative.

The J gene is TRBJ1-2, the V gene TRBV6-5, with 8 bases aligning to TRBD1. V gave up 4 bases and J gave up 3 bases; unmatched junction bases: 7. The CDR3 has 15 residues. Germline CDR1 is MNHEY and CDR2 is SVGAGI. This CDR3 is CASSSSDRAYYGYTF. In DNA, the CDR3 is TGTGCCAGCAGTTCATCGGACAGGGCCTACTATGGCTACACCTTC.

The CDR3 DNA sequence: TGTGCCAGCAGTGTTACAGGGGGAGGATACACTGAAGCTTTCTTT. The encoded protein is CASSVTGGGYTEAFF. V is TRBV6-1 and J is TRBJ1-1; TRBD1 matches 8 bases. This CDR3 is 15 amino acids long. The germline V gene has CDR1 MNHNS and CDR2 SASEGT. With 4 bases clipped from V and 3 bases from J, the junction kept 7 bases outside the gene matches.

The rearrangement joins TRBV6-1 to TRBJ1-1; D remains unclear. With 1 base removed from V and 6 bases from J, the gap between germline ends came to 9 bases. This CDR3 comprises 13 residues. Germline V lookup: CDR1 MNHNS, CDR2 SASEGT. The CDR3 DNA reads as TGTGCCAGCAGTGAAGTTTCAGAAGCTGAAGCTTTCTTT. The encoded protein is CASSEVSEAEAFF.

The chain uses TRBV7-3 and TRBJ2-3, with 10 bases fitting TRBD1. CDR1 and CDR2 (germline): SGHTA, FQGTGA. The V gene end was trimmed by 5 bases and the J gene end by 7 bases; junction bases not matched to a gene: 9. This CDR3 comprises 15 residues. CDR3 bases: TGTGCCAGCAGCCAAGGGGGACAGGGGCTGTATACGCAGTATTTT. The encoded protein is CASSQGGQGLYTQYF.

This clone was observed a few times. The chain links TRBV7-3 to TRBJ1-2; D is ambiguous. Trimming removed 4 bases at V and 8 bases at J, with 14 bases between. The CDR3 is 13 residues long. CDR1 and CDR2 from the germline V gene are SGHTA and FQGTGA. CDR3 sequence: CASSSQVGRGYTF. For the CDR3, the DNA is TGTGCCAGCAGCTCCCAAGTGGGCAGAGGCTACACCTTC.

The V and J genes are TRBV29-1 and TRBJ1-1; D not certain. Per germline, CDR1 SQVTM and CDR2 ANQGSEA. With 1 base removed from V and 13 bases from J, the gap between germline ends came to 13 bases. CDR3 length equals 11 residues. For the CDR3, the DNA is TGCAGCGTTGAAGTTGCGCGGGTGGGTTTCTTT. This sequence encodes CSVEVARVGFF.

V and J are TRBV7-9 and TRBJ2-1; D is possibly TRBD2 (6 bases). The CDR3 spans 17 residues. Germline V lookup: CDR1 SEHNR, CDR2 FQNEAQ (reference sequence). Trimming took 0 bases from V and 5 from J, leaving 17 bases between them. The CDR3 sequence is CASSLAWTTINNNEQFF. The CDR3 nucleotides read TGTGCCAGCAGCTTAGCGTGGACTACGATAAACAACAATGAGCAGTTCTTC.

The chain recombines TRBV18 with TRBJ1-5; D not resolved. Trimming took off 0 bases at V and 1 base at J, with 10 bases between the two ends. The CDR3 has 16 residues. Germline V CDR1 and CDR2: KGHSH, LQKENI. The CDR3 loop is CASSPPPPLSNQPQHF. DNA for the CDR3: TGTGCCAGCTCACCACCCCCACCCCTAAGCAATCAGCCCCAGCATTTT.

The chain employs TRBV19 and TRBJ1-1; TRBD1 agrees at 8 bases. The CDR3 sequence is 16 residues long. V was pared by 3 bases and J by 1 base, with 7 bases of the junction left unmatched. Germline CDR1 is LNHDA and CDR2 is SQIVND (reference sequence). CDR3 DNA: TGTGCCAGTAGTATGGCGGCAGGGGGCGCGAACACTGAAGCTTTCTTT. It encodes CASSMAAGGANTEAFF.

The rearrangement uses TRBV5-1 and TRBJ1-2, with 7 positions matching TRBD1. The CDR3 totals 14 residues. Per germline, CDR1 SGHRS and CDR2 YFSETQ. The V and J ends lost 0 bases and 3 bases, in that order; junction bases with no gene match: 2. The CDR3 DNA follows: TGCGCCAGCAGCTTGGCAGGGACAGACTATGGCTACACCTTC. It is translated as CASSLAGTDYGYTF.

The chain has TRBV19 and TRBJ1-6; the D is unclear. The V gene lost 3 bases and the J gene lost 4 bases, with 7 bases spanning the gap. The CDR3 spans 14 residues. Per the germline V gene, CDR1 is LNHDA and CDR2 is SQIVND (reference sequence). CDR3 coding DNA: TGTGCCAGTAGTATTCGGGAATATAATTCACCCCTCCACTTT. This sequence encodes CASSIREYNSPLHF.

This chain connects TRBV6-1 to TRBJ2-2; 10 bases are shared with TRBD1. Looked up from germline, CDR1 is MNHNS and CDR2 is SASEGT. With 6 bases clipped from V and 6 bases from J, the junction kept 4 bases outside the gene matches. The CDR3 is 14 residues long. This CDR3 is CASRAGTGAGELFF. The CDR3 DNA reads as TGTGCCAGCAGAGCCGGGACAGGGGCCGGGGAGCTGTTTTTT.

The rearrangement joins TRBV7-9 to TRBJ1-2, with a possible D match to TRBD1 (5 bases). This CDR3 is built from 16 residues. The germline V gene encodes CDR1 SEHNR and CDR2 FQNEAQ (reference sequence). V lost 0 bases, J lost 2 bases, and 13 bases lay in between. The CDR3 here is CASSLALQEGNYGYTF. The CDR3 DNA sequence: TGTGCCAGCAGCTTAGCCCTACAGGAGGGAAACTATGGCTACACCTTC.

The chain uses TRBV5-4 and TRBJ1-2; the match to TRBD1 covers 7 bases. After removal of 3 bases from V and 1 base from J, the junction contained 9 bases not matched to a gene. The CDR3 extends over 16 amino acids. The germline V gene has CDR1 SGHNT and CDR2 YYREEE (reference sequence). CDR3 DNA: TGTGCCAGCAGCTCCGGGACAGAGGATATTAACTATGGCTACACCTTC. Protein sequence: CASSSGTEDINYGYTF.

The rearrangement uses TRBV4-2 and TRBJ2-2, with 10 bases fitting TRBD2. Germline values: CDR1 LGHNA, CDR2 YNFKEQ. The V and J ends lost 0 bases and 9 bases, in that order; junction bases with no gene match: 7. The CDR3 is made up of 16 amino acids. The CDR3 loop reads CASSQDASGGAWELFF. The CDR3 region has the DNA TGTGCCAGCAGCCAAGATGCCAGCGGGGGGGCCTGGGAGCTGTTTTTT.

The chain carries TRBV5-1 and TRBJ1-5, with no clear D. Germline CDR1 SGHRS, CDR2 YFSETQ. V lost 0 bases and J lost 3, with 10 bases in between. This CDR3 spans 15 amino acids. CDR3 residues: CASSLAGSDNQPQHF. The CDR3 DNA reads TGCGCCAGCAGCTTGGCCGGCAGCGACAATCAGCCCCAGCATTTT.

The chain has TRBV6-6 and TRBJ1-5, with unresolved D. This CDR3 is 16 amino acids long. Looked up from germline, CDR1 is MNHNY and CDR2 is SVGAGI (reference sequence). V was clipped by 0 bases and J by 4 bases, with 13 bases between them. This CDR3 reads CASSYSSSGGNQPQHF. The CDR3 nucleotides are TGTGCCAGCAGTTACTCGAGTTCTGGAGGGAATCAGCCCCAGCATTTT.

The chain is built from TRBV19 and TRBJ2-1; D is unresolved. CDR1 and CDR2 from the germline V gene are LNHDA and SQIVND (reference sequence). The CDR3 is 15 amino acids. Trimming removed 6 bases from V and 7 bases from J, with 19 bases in between. Here the CDR3 DNA reads TGTGCCAGTAGACCCAGCTTGAGCCTCGGGAATGAGCAGTTCTTC. Its translation is CASRPSLSLGNEQFF. Complete variable domain (other parts from reference TRBV19 and TRBJ2-1): DGGITQSPKYLFRKEGQNVTLSCEQNLNHDAMYWYRQDPGQGLRLIYYSQIVNDFQKGDIAEGYSVSREKKESFPLTVTSAQKNPTAFYLCASRPSLSLGNEQFFGPGTRLTVL.

This chain joins TRBV2 and TRBJ2-7; 9 bases line up with TRBD1. CDR3 length equals 14 residues. Germline assignment: CDR1 SNHLY and CDR2 FYNNEI. V was clipped by 7 bases and J by 6 bases; unmatched bases: 10. In nucleotides, the CDR3 is TGTGCCAGCATTAAAGGGACAGGGCCGGGCGAGCAGTACTTC. Translation gives CASIKGTGPGEQYF. The full variable domain, its missing parts supplied by reference TRBV2 and TRBJ2-7, is EPEVTQTPSHQVTQMGQEVILRCVPISNHLYFYWYRQILGQKVEFLVSFYNNEISEKSEIFDDQFSVERPDGSNFTLKIRSTKLEDSAMYFCASIKGTGPGEQYFGPGTRLTVT.

The CDR3 protein is CASSPGQGGSYGYTF. The CDR3 DNA sequence: TGCGCCAGCAGCCCCGGACAGGGAGGATCATATGGCTACACCTTC. V gene TRBV4-3 combines with J gene TRBJ1-2; 8 bases are a match to TRBD1. V lost 4 bases to trimming and J lost 5 bases; unmatched junction nucleotides: 9. CDR3 length: 15 residues. Germline assignment: CDR1 LGHNA and CDR2 YSLEER.